Presented here are 16 T cell receptor beta chains from one specimen sequenced in a study of identical twins. MiXCR, run by TCRdb on the 5' RACE reads, gives a single entry per CDR3 protein. The data show around 680,000 distinct CDR3 sequences, over 8.5% seen once. This sample was also put to use in a study of yellow fever vaccine responses in identical twins.

The sample taken for sequencing was PBMCs. These TCRs come from a woman aged 18 to 35 in good health.

This clonotype was observed many times. This chain links TRBV27 with TRBJ1-1, with D unclear. From germline, CDR1 is MNHEY and CDR2 SMNVEV (reference sequence). Trimming stripped 6 bases from V and 5 bases from J, with 13 bases between. This CDR3 is built from 13 residues. CDR3 DNA: TGTGCCAGCAGCCCCCTCGGGGATACTGAAGCTTTCTTT. Encoded protein: CASSPLGDTEAFF.

Many counts were recorded for this clonotype. The chain combines TRBV18 with TRBJ2-5; unclear D gene. Germline V gene data show CDR1 as KGHSH and CDR2 as LQKENI. V was pared by 8 bases and J by 5 bases, with 6 bases between. The CDR3 consists of 10 residues. The CDR3, as DNA: TGTGCCAGCAGTTCGGAGACCCAGTACTTC. Amino acids: CASSSETQYF.

This rearrangement joins TRBV2 to TRBJ1-5; a possible D gene is TRBD1 (5 bases). V was trimmed by 3 bases and J by 5 bases, leaving 14 bases between them. The CDR3 extends over 15 amino acids. Germline-derived CDR1 and CDR2 are SNHLY and FYNNEI. In DNA, the CDR3 is TGTGCCAGCAGTGAGGGGGTGCAGGAGGATCAGCCCCAGCATTTT. It translates to CASSEGVQEDQPQHF.

The chain uses TRBV7-9 and TRBJ2-3, with 8 positions matching TRBD1. The CDR3 is 17 amino acids. The V gene end was trimmed by 4 bases and the J gene end by 3 bases; junction bases not matched to a gene: 12. The germline gives CDR1 SEHNR, CDR2 FQNEAQ (reference sequence). CDR3 loop: CASSWLGSDRGTDTQYF. The CDR3 DNA reads as TGTGCCAGCAGCTGGCTCGGGTCAGACAGGGGAACAGATACGCAGTATTTT.

This clonotype was seen ten or more times. Germline is not matched at one junction end, which may reflect a read error. This rearrangement joins TRBV7-7 to TRBJ2-5, with 7 bases fitting TRBD1. CDR1 and CDR2 (germline): SSHAT, FNYEAQ (reference sequence). The CDR3 extends over 15 amino acids. The CDR3 coding sequence is TGTGCTAGCAGCCAACAGGGGTCCCCACAAGAGACCCAGTACTTC. Translating gives CASSQQGSPQETQYF.

The chain recombines TRBV29-1 with TRBJ1-3; no definite D call. Germline CDR1 reads SQVTM; CDR2 reads ANQGSEA. The CDR3 extends over 13 amino acids. V dropped 1 base and J dropped 2 bases, with 6 bases sitting between them. The CDR3: CSVEGSPGNTIYF. For the CDR3, the DNA is TGCAGCGTTGAAGGGTCGCCTGGAAACACCATATATTTT.

This clonotype came up many times. The chain joins TRBV15 to TRBJ1-2; D uncertain. Germline CDR1 LNHNV, CDR2 YYDKDF (reference sequence). This CDR3 spans 14 amino acids. Trimming left V 1 base short and J 5 bases short, with 11 bases between. Written as DNA, the CDR3 is TGTGCCACCAGCAGAGCCAAGGCAGCGTATGGCTACACCTTC. It yields the protein CATSRAKAAYGYTF.

This clonotype was counted at least ten times. For the CDR3, the DNA is TGTGCCACCAGTGACCTTTCAGGGGAAACCTACAATGAGCAGTTCTTC. It is translated as CATSDLSGETYNEQFF. The chain carries TRBV24-1 and TRBJ2-1; possibly TRBD1 for D (6 bases). The CDR3 contains 16 residues. The ends were cut back, 4 bases at V and 2 bases at J, with 14 bases in the middle. The germline V gene has CDR1 KGHDR and CDR2 SFDVKD.

The V and J genes are TRBV27 and TRBJ2-7; D is possibly TRBD2 (6 bases). The length of the CDR3 is 14 residues. V was shortened by 7 bases and J by 3 bases, with 16 bases between the two germline ends. CDR1 and CDR2 from the germline V gene are MNHEY and SMNVEV (reference sequence). CDR3 protein: CASTSGGVGYEQYF. CDR3 DNA sequence: TGTGCCAGCACCTCTGGAGGGGTAGGCTACGAGCAGTACTTC.

A few counts support this clonotype. The V call is TRBV5-1, the J call TRBJ2-2, with 7 nucleotides matching TRBD2. The CDR3 has 16 amino acids. V trimming: 0 bases; J trimming: 2 bases; junction bases outside the gene matches: 4. The germline V gene has CDR1 SGHRS and CDR2 YFSETQ. The CDR3 coding sequence is TGCGCCAGCAGCTTGGCCGGGACTACTAACACCGGGGAGCTGTTTTTT. It translates to CASSLAGTTNTGELFF.

This clonotype was counted a few times. The chain's CDR3 is CASSIGTGQFF. DNA of the CDR3: TGTGCCAGCAGTATCGGGACTGGGCAGTTCTTC. V usage is TRBV6-6 and J usage is TRBJ2-1, with D possibly being TRBD2 (6 bases). Between the trimmed V and J ends, which lost 5 bases and 12 bases, there was a span of 11 bases. Looked up from germline, CDR1 is MNHNY and CDR2 is SVGAGI (reference sequence). The CDR3 consists of 11 residues.

The rearrangement links TRBV7-3 to TRBJ2-7; no clear D. There are 16 residues in the CDR3. V was clipped by 1 base and J by 6 bases, with 19 bases between them. Germline lookup yields CDR1 SGHTA and CDR2 FQGTGA. The CDR3 sequence: CASSLSIAGSLGEQYF. CDR3 DNA sequence: TGTGCCAGCAGCTTAAGTATCGCTGGCAGCTTAGGCGAGCAGTACTTC. Based on the CDR3 plus reference TRBV7-3 and TRBJ2-7, the full variable domain is GAGVSQTPSNKVTEKGKYVELRCDPISGHTALYWYRQSLGQGPEFLIYFQGTGAADDSGLPNDRFFAVRPEGSVSTLKIQRTERGDSAVYLCASSLSIAGSLGEQYFGPGTRLTVT.

This clonotype appeared a few times. The chain combines TRBV7-2 with TRBJ2-3, with unresolved D. The CDR3 runs to 14 residues. Germline V gene sequence: CDR1 SGHTA, CDR2 FQGNSA. The ends were cut back, 3 bases at V and 11 bases at J, with 18 bases in the middle. CDR3 sequence reads: CASSLSDNLYMQYF. Here the CDR3 DNA reads TGTGCCAGCAGCTTGTCCGACAACCTTTATATGCAGTATTTT. The full variable domain, completed using reference TRBV7-2 and TRBJ2-3, is GAGVSQSPSNKVTEKGKDVELRCDPISGHTALYWYRQSLGQGLEFLIYFQGNSAPDKSGLPSDRFSAERTGGSVSTLTIQRTQQEDSAVYLCASSLSDNLYMQYFGPGTRLTVL.

This clonotype came up a few times. This rearrangement joins TRBV6-1 to TRBJ2-7, with a weak D call TRBD1 (5 bases). Germline V lookup: CDR1 MNHNS, CDR2 SASEGT. Trimming took 6 bases from V and 3 from J, leaving 15 bases between them. The CDR3 contains 14 residues. CDR3 sequence reads: CASRALQEIYEQYF. In DNA, the CDR3 is TGTGCCAGCAGAGCTTTACAGGAAATCTACGAGCAGTACTTC.

There are a few counts of this clonotype. The chain is built from TRBV7-2 and TRBJ2-3; D is ambiguous. The V gene's germline CDR1 is SGHTA and CDR2 FQGNSA. This CDR3 comprises 16 residues. V lost 1 base and J lost 1, with 12 bases in between. The CDR3 reads CASSLGPNYGTDTQYF. In nucleotides, the CDR3 is TGTGCCAGCAGCTTAGGTCCTAACTACGGCACAGATACGCAGTATTTT.

The chain joins TRBV10-1 to TRBJ1-2; unclear D gene. CDR3 length: 12 residues. Trimming took 2 bases from V and 7 from J, leaving 8 bases between them. Germline V lookup: CDR1 WNHNN, CDR2 SYGVQD (reference sequence). CDR3 sequence reads: CASSENFRGYTF. Here the CDR3 DNA reads TGCGCCAGCAGTGAGAATTTTCGTGGCTACACCTTC.